This record covers a single T cell receptor beta chain. Using immunoSEQ multiplex PCR, the repertoire was profiled, and TCRdb retains in-frame clones only, with some absent. The profile shows about 360,000 clones, about nine tenths of them singletons. The data derive from a study of cytomegalovirus exposure and HLA in healthy donors. Germline CDR1 and CDR2: SGDLS and YYNGEE. V lost 6 bases and J lost 8, with 15 bases in between. CDR3 length: 13 amino acids. The rearrangement joins TRBV9 to TRBJ2-1, with D tentatively TRBD1 (6 bases). What was sequenced was PBMCs. The receptor's source is a woman between 18 and 29 years old in good health and CMV-seronegative. CDR3 DNA: TGTGCCAGCACTAACAGGGTATCCTATGAGCAGTTCTTC. Its protein is CASTNRVSYEQFF.